Listed below are T cell receptor beta chains from one sample, sequenced in a study of shared clonotypes between healthy human individuals. Profiled with immunoSEQ multiplex PCR; TCRdb holds only in-frame clones, not every one. Here the sample spans over 750,000 clones, roughly 96% being singletons. The specimen was naive CD8+ T cells sorted from blood. The receptor source for this set is a man in his thirties or forties in good health. The CDR3 runs from the conserved cysteine through the conserved F or W. Each record gives: D gene, clone size, J gene, V gene, CDR3 protein, CDR3 DNA. The D gene is left open where the match is weak. Clone size is given for some rows only: seen once, a few or many times, or a class if the clone is expanded.

D: .
size: few
J: TRBJ1-5
V: TRBV7-9
CDR3: CASSPNLGHQPQHF
DNA: TGTGCCAGCAGCCCAAATCTAGGGCATCAGCCCCAGCATTTT

D: .
size: .
J: TRBJ2-2
V: TRBV29-1
CDR3: CSVEDSPVGRGELFF
DNA: TGCAGCGTTGAAGATTCTCCCGTGGGACGAGGGGAGCTGTTTTTT

D: .
size: .
J: TRBJ1-3
V: TRBV2
CDR3: CASSESADSGNTIYF
DNA: TGTGCCAGCAGTGAATCGGCGGACTCTGGAAACACCATATATTTT

D: .
size: .
J: TRBJ1-1
V: TRBV28
CDR3: CASSLNPGQANTEAFF
DNA: TGTGCCAGCAGTTTAAACCCCGGACAAGCGAACACTGAAGCTTTCTTT

D: .
size: .
J: TRBJ2-3
V: TRBV9
CDR3: CASSPDGLQTADTQYF
DNA: TGTGCCAGCAGCCCAGACGGACTACAGACGGCAGATACGCAGTATTTT

D: .
size: .
J: TRBJ2-7
V: TRBV11-2
CDR3: CASSLGTGLANEQYF
DNA: TGTGCCAGCAGCTTGGGGACGGGCCTCGCCAACGAGCAGTACTTC

D: TRBD1
size: .
J: TRBJ1-1
V: TRBV5-1
CDR3: CASSETGALYTEAFF
DNA: TGCGCCAGCAGCGAAACAGGGGCGTTGTACACTGAAGCTTTCTTT

D: TRBD1
size: .
J: TRBJ2-7
V: TRBV5-1
CDR3: CASSNSGTGSYEQYF
DNA: TGCGCCAGCAGCAACTCCGGGACAGGGAGTTACGAGCAGTACTTC

D: TRBD1
size: .
J: TRBJ1-2
V: TRBV10-3
CDR3: CAISDRQGGGYTF
DNA: TGTGCCATCAGTGATCGCCAGGGGGGTGGCTACACCTTC

D: .
size: few
J: TRBJ2-1
V: TRBV27
CDR3: CASASYGSYNEQFF
DNA: TGTGCCAGCGCGTCTTACGGCTCCTACAATGAGCAGTTCTTC

D: .
size: .
J: TRBJ2-6
V: TRBV7-9
CDR3: CASSLDETGSGANVLTF
DNA: TGTGCCAGCAGCTTAGATGAGACTGGCTCTGGGGCCAACGTCCTGACTTTC

D: TRBD1
size: once
J: TRBJ1-1
V: TRBV29-1
CDR3: CSAVGQGNTEAFF
DNA: TGCAGCGCCGTGGGACAGGGGAACACTGAAGCTTTCTTT

D: .
size: .
J: TRBJ1-1
V: TRBV19
CDR3: CASSILGAGNTEAFF
DNA: TGTGCCAGTAGTATCCTAGGGGCGGGGAACACTGAAGCTTTCTTT

D: TRBD2
size: .
J: TRBJ2-3
V: TRBV5-1
CDR3: CASSLRLATADTQYF
DNA: TGCGCCAGCAGCTTAAGACTAGCCACGGCAGATACGCAGTATTTT

D: TRBD2
size: .
J: TRBJ2-1
V: TRBV7-9
CDR3: CASSNFARTTSGSDNEQFF
DNA: TGTGCCAGCAGCAATTTTGCACGGACGACTAGCGGGAGTGATAATGAGCAGTTCTTC

D: .
size: once
J: TRBJ2-2
V: TRBV7-6
CDR3: CASSPTWGEDTGELFF
DNA: TGTGCCAGCAGCCCGACTTGGGGGGAGGACACCGGGGAGCTGTTTTTT

D: .
size: .
J: TRBJ1-1
V: TRBV29-1
CDR3: CSVTLLNTEAFF
DNA: TGCAGCGTGACTCTCCTCAACACTGAAGCTTTCTTT

D: .
size: .
J: TRBJ2-2
V: TRBV27
CDR3: CASQQVIGELFF
DNA: TGTGCCAGCCAGCAGGTTATCGGGGAGCTGTTTTTT

D: .
size: .
J: TRBJ1-1
V: TRBV28
CDR3: CASSFPRQGRTEAFF
DNA: TGTGCCAGCAGTTTCCCCCGCCAAGGCCGCACTGAAGCTTTCTTT

D: .
size: .
J: TRBJ1-1
V: TRBV7-9
CDR3: CASSLPGRTNTEAFF
DNA: TGTGCCAGCAGCTTACCGGGACGTACGAACACTGAAGCTTTCTTT

D: .
size: .
J: TRBJ2-3
V: TRBV27
CDR3: CASSLGGSTDTQYF
DNA: TGTGCCAGCAGTTTAGGGGGATCCACAGATACGCAGTATTTT

D: TRBD2
size: .
J: TRBJ2-1
V: TRBV19
CDR3: CASSSGYNEQFF
DNA: TGTGCCAGCTCTAGCGGATACAATGAGCAGTTCTTC

D: TRBD1
size: .
J: TRBJ2-1
V: TRBV28
CDR3: CASSHSRDRTLSSIHNEQFF
DNA: TGTGCCAGCAGCCACTCCAGGGACAGGACCTTATCGTCGATACACAATGAGCAGTTCTTC

D: .
size: .
J: TRBJ1-1
V: TRBV27
CDR3: CASSFLGGREAFF
DNA: TGTGCCAGCAGTTTCCTTGGGGGGCGCGAAGCTTTCTTT

D: .
size: .
J: TRBJ2-7
V: TRBV10-1
CDR3: CASSETRVRGIHEQYF
DNA: TGCGCCAGCAGTGAGACCCGGGTCAGGGGAATCCACGAGCAGTACTTC

D: .
size: once
J: TRBJ2-7
V: TRBV29-1
CDR3: CSVDETGSYEQYF
DNA: TGCAGCGTTGATGAGACGGGCTCCTACGAGCAGTACTTC

D: .
size: .
J: TRBJ2-1
V: TRBV4-1
CDR3: CASSQVTRDEQFF
DNA: TGCGCCAGCAGCCAAGTAACGAGGGATGAGCAGTTCTTC

D: .
size: once
J: TRBJ2-1
V: TRBV25-1
CDR3: CASSEVAGALFNEQFF
DNA: TGTGCCAGCAGTGAGGTTGCGGGGGCCTTGTTCAATGAGCAGTTCTTC

D: .
size: .
J: TRBJ2-3
V: TRBV6-5
CDR3: CASSWEGTDTQYF
DNA: TGTGCCAGCAGTTGGGAAGGCACAGATACGCAGTATTTT

D: TRBD2
size: .
J: TRBJ2-7
V: TRBV2
CDR3: CATKGLAGVVISYEQYF
DNA: TGTGCCACCAAGGGACTAGCGGGAGTCGTAATTTCCTACGAGCAGTACTTC

D: TRBD1
size: .
J: TRBJ2-5
V: TRBV5-1
CDR3: CASSLDYRGSEETQYF
DNA: TGCGCCAGCAGCTTGGACTACAGGGGTTCTGAGGAGACCCAGTACTTC

D: .
size: once
J: TRBJ2-2
V: TRBV28
CDR3: CASRMSPIKLDLNTGELFF
DNA: TGTGCCAGCAGAATGTCCCCGATAAAACTAGACTTGAACACCGGGGAGCTGTTTTTT

D: TRBD1
size: .
J: TRBJ1-1
V: TRBV18
CDR3: CASSLGQGLGHTEAFF
DNA: TGTGCCAGCTCACTCGGACAGGGATTAGGACATACTGAAGCTTTCTTT

D: TRBD1
size: .
J: TRBJ2-7
V: TRBV2
CDR3: CASSEVWNTGGGVQYF
DNA: TGTGCCAGCAGTGAAGTTTGGAACACAGGGGGAGGCGTGCAGTACTTC

D: .
size: .
J: TRBJ1-5
V: TRBV25-1
CDR3: CARTGPDHQPQHF
DNA: TGTGCCAGGACAGGCCCGGACCATCAGCCCCAGCATTTT

D: TRBD2
size: .
J: TRBJ2-3
V: TRBV14
CDR3: CASSPLAGQGPDTQYF
DNA: TGTGCCAGCAGCCCCCTAGCGGGACAAGGCCCAGATACGCAGTATTTT

D: .
size: .
J: TRBJ1-4
V: TRBV7-9
CDR3: CASSSPARVANEKLFF
DNA: TGTGCCAGCAGCTCCCCCGCCCGGGTCGCAAATGAAAAACTGTTTTTT

D: TRBD2
size: .
J: TRBJ2-7
V: TRBV9
CDR3: CASSASGRSYEQYF
DNA: TGTGCCAGCAGCGCTAGCGGGAGGTCCTACGAGCAGTACTTC

D: TRBD1
size: .
J: TRBJ2-1
V: TRBV7-9
CDR3: CASSLERGRGNEQFF
DNA: TGTGCCAGCAGCTTAGAGAGGGGGCGAGGCAATGAGCAGTTCTTC

D: .
size: .
J: TRBJ1-1
V: TRBV7-9
CDR3: CASSHPLGATNTEAFF
DNA: TGTGCCAGCAGCCACCCACTAGGTGCAACAAACACTGAAGCTTTCTTT

D: .
size: .
J: TRBJ2-7
V: TRBV11-2
CDR3: CASSLPGRTYEQYF
DNA: TGTGCCAGCAGCTTACCCGGCAGGACCTACGAGCAGTACTTC

D: .
size: .
J: TRBJ2-5
V: TRBV18
CDR3: CASSPRSETQYF
DNA: TGTGCCAGCTCACCACGCAGTGAGACCCAGTACTTC

D: TRBD1
size: .
J: TRBJ2-7
V: TRBV7-2
CDR3: CASSSGGQGYEQYF
DNA: TGTGCCAGCAGCTCAGGAGGACAGGGCTACGAGCAGTACTTC

D: .
size: .
J: TRBJ2-6
V: TRBV5-4
CDR3: CASSLTAGPSLGANVLTF
DNA: TGTGCCAGCAGCTTGACGGCGGGACCGTCTCTCGGGGCCAACGTCCTGACTTTC

D: .
size: once
J: TRBJ2-7
V: TRBV14
CDR3: CASSQVGGGEQYF
DNA: TGTGCCAGCAGCCAAGTTGGGGGCGGCGAGCAGTACTTC

D: .
size: .
J: TRBJ2-7
V: TRBV19
CDR3: CASSIAVGPDYEQYF
DNA: TGTGCCAGTAGTATAGCAGTGGGGCCAGACTACGAGCAGTACTTC

D: .
size: .
J: TRBJ2-5
V: TRBV9
CDR3: CASSVGLSGEGTETQYF
DNA: TGTGCCAGCAGCGTAGGATTGTCGGGAGAAGGCACAGAGACCCAGTACTTC

D: .
size: .
J: TRBJ1-1
V: TRBV6-5
CDR3: CASSYSDGFNTEAFF
DNA: TGTGCCAGCAGTTACTCGGACGGGTTCAACACTGAAGCTTTCTTT

D: .
size: .
J: TRBJ2-7
V: TRBV5-5
CDR3: CASSWVQGGEQYF
DNA: TGTGCCAGCAGTTGGGTCCAAGGAGGCGAGCAGTACTTC

D: TRBD2
size: .
J: TRBJ2-2
V: TRBV10-1
CDR3: CASGTSGRGELFF
DNA: TGCGCCAGCGGTACTAGCGGGAGAGGGGAGCTGTTTTTT